Listed here is a single T cell receptor (beta chain). Its antigen is as yet unknown. The CDR3 totals 16 residues. Per the germline V gene, CDR1 is MGHRA and CDR2 is YSYEKL. The J segment lost 0 bases and the V segment lost 1 base, leaving 3 bases of the junction unmatched. Following extraction, RNA underwent reverse transcription to cDNA, which served as the sequencing template. The assay was immunoSEQ multiplex PCR, and TCRdb's table has in-frame clones only and misses some. The repertoire holds hundreds of thousands of clones, around three fifths seen once, with less than 0.6% in the top ten. The sample is drawn from a study of CD8+ T cells in alopecia areata. At the level of the study: Treated patients were given 5 to 10 mg oral tofacitinib twice daily. Tofacitinib therapy lasting 6 to 18 months was followed by 6 months off drug. Study outcomes and limitations: Especially in alopecia totalis/universalis, lesional scalp showed greater clonality than normal scalp did. Among the cells sequenced in scalp samples are also the resident alphabeta T cells of normal skin.

The sequenced sample was CD4+ T cells sorted from blood, obtained at week 0. This TCR was recovered from a human donor with alopecia areata. This sequence joins TRBV4-1 and TRBJ2-7, with TRBD2 matching over 10 bases. This CDR3 is CASSQAGTSDSYEQYF. The CDR3 DNA reads TGCGCCAGCAGCCAAGCCGGGACTAGCGACTCCTACGAGCAGTACTTC.